Listed below are T cell receptor beta chains from one sample, sequenced in a study of cytomegalovirus exposure and HLA in healthy donors. Produced via immunoSEQ multiplex PCR; TCRdb's table is partial and in-frame only. The sample consists of some 200,000 clones, 65% to 85% of them appearing once. Source material: PBMCs. These receptors were collected from a man aged 45-60 years in good health and CMV-seronegative. Each CDR3 is given with its conserved first and last residue. A D gene is named only where the DNA matches it firmly. Clone sizes are given selectively: once, few, many, or a class where the clone is expanded.

V gene	J gene	clone size	D gene	CDR3 DNA	CDR3 protein
TRBV5-1	TRBJ1-2	.	TRBD1	TGCGCCAGCAGCTCGGGACAGTCCTATGGCTACACCTTC	CASSSGQSYGYTF
TRBV7-9	TRBJ2-2	once	.	TGTGCCAGCAGCTTACTAGTCCTGGCCACCGGGGAGCTGTTTTTT	CASSLLVLATGELFF
TRBV11-3	TRBJ2-5	once	.	TGTGCCAGCAGCTTAGACAGGCAAGAGACCCAGTACTTC	CASSLDRQETQYF
TRBV7-6	TRBJ2-3	.	.	TGTGCCAGCAGCTTAGCGAGGGGCACAGATACGCAGTATTTT	CASSLARGTDTQYF
TRBV5-6	TRBJ2-7	.	.	TGTGCCAGCAGCTCACAGGGATACGAGCAGTACTTC	CASSSQGYEQYF
TRBV6-1	TRBJ1-5	.	.	TGTGCCAGCAGTGAATACAGGGATCGCAATCAGCCCCAGCATTTT	CASSEYRDRNQPQHF
TRBV5-1	TRBJ2-5	once	.	TGCGCCAGCAGCTTGGCCCCCCTAGCGAGGGGCCAAGAGACCCAGTACTTC	CASSLAPLARGQETQYF
TRBV6-5	TRBJ2-7	few	.	TGTGCCAGCAGTCCCGGGATCTACGAGCAGTACTTC	CASSPGIYEQYF
TRBV4-1	TRBJ1-2	few	.	TGCGCCAGCAGCCAAGATAAAACAGCTGGCTATGGCTACACCTTC	CASSQDKTAGYGYTF
TRBV5-1	TRBJ1-2	.	TRBD1	TGCGCCAGCAGCTTACGGACAGGGGAGGGTTTTAACTATGGCTACACCTTC	CASSLRTGEGFNYGYTF
TRBV4-2	TRBJ2-2	.	TRBD1	TGTGCCAGCAGCCAAGCCCGGACAGGGAACACCGGGGAGCTGTTTTTT	CASSQARTGNTGELFF
TRBV7-2	TRBJ2-5	.	.	TGTGCCAGCAGCTTAGCCATTCAAGAGACCCAGTACTTC	CASSLAIQETQYF
TRBV11-2	TRBJ2-7	.	TRBD1	TGTGCCAGCAGTTCGTACAGGGGGCCCTCCTACGAGCAGTACTTC	CASSSYRGPSYEQYF
TRBV5-1	TRBJ2-7	.	.	TGCGCCAGCAGCTTGGCCGGACAGTACGAGCAGTACTTC	CASSLAGQYEQYF
TRBV27	TRBJ2-4	.	TRBD1	TGTGCCAGCAGTTCACAGGGGGTAGCCAAAAACATTCAGTACTTC	CASSSQGVAKNIQYF